Sequencing of this T cell receptor beta chain was carried out in a study of blood T cell repertoires in COVID-19. Study details: Sites in the United States, Italy and Spain provided acute and convalescent COVID-19 samples. From T cells, B-cell-depleted T cells, or PBMCs came the material, which was cDNA or gDNA.

The germline gives CDR1 SGHDN, CDR2 FVKESK. Trimming cost V 2 bases and J 5 bases; bases outside gene matches: 2. This CDR3 is 13 amino acids long. In the authors' workflow: Reference gene primers were amplified, and this amplification served to estimate nucleated cell counts. This table comes from immunoSEQ multiplex PCR, and its TCRdb copy is limited to in-frame clones, with some not included. The V and J calls and clone size are taken from that table; D and trimming were inferred from the DNA. The sample has 150,000 or so clones; 87% are singletons. The V call is TRBV14, the J call TRBJ2-5; 7 nucleotides agree with TRBD1. The sequencing input was peripheral blood. The source of this sequence is a man at least 80 years old with acute or convalescent COVID-19. The CDR3 DNA is TGTGCCAGCAGCCAAAGGGGGCGGGAGACCCAGTACTTC. Protein sequence: CASSQRGRETQYF.